This passage covers 19 T cell receptor beta chains from one sample sequenced in a study of T cells in Graves' hyperthyroidism and ophthalmopathy. It was RNA transcripts that yielded the amplified TCR beta CDR3 regions. TCR CDR3 underwent first-round RT-PCR with the HTBI primer set. TCRdb reanalysed the multiplex PCR reads using MiXCR and keeps one entry per CDR3 protein. The sample yields 300,000 or so distinct CDR3 sequences, under 25% seen once. Sequenced: blood. Receptor source: a woman between 50 and 59 years old with Graves' hyperthyroidism.

Ten or more counts support this clonotype. The V and J genes are TRBV20-1 and TRBJ1-2; 8 bases fit TRBD1. Trimming cost V 3 bases and J 5 bases; bases outside gene matches: 8. In germline, CDR1 is DFQATT, CDR2 SNEGSKA (reference sequence). CDR3 length: 14 amino acids. CDR3: CSASPPRQGYGYTF. CDR3 nucleotides: TGCAGTGCTAGTCCCCCCAGACAGGGGTATGGCTACACCTTC.

This chain connects TRBV11-2 to TRBJ1-2, with 8 bases lining up with TRBD1. There are 15 residues in the CDR3. The junction had 12 bases not matched to a gene; V was cut back by 6 bases and J by 6 bases. The germline V gene encodes CDR1 SGHAT and CDR2 FQNNGV. CDR3 region: CASSESLDREDGYTF. CDR3 in DNA: TGTGCCAGCAGTGAAAGTTTGGACAGGGAGGATGGCTACACCTTC. Complete variable domain (other parts from reference TRBV11-2 and TRBJ1-2): EAGVAQSPRYKIIEKRQSVAFWCNPISGHATLYWYQQILGQGPKLLIQFQNNGVVDDSQLPKDRFSAERLKGVDSTLKIQPAKLEDSAVYLCASSESLDREDGYTFGSGTRLTVV.

This clonotype was seen at least ten times. This chain links TRBV20-1 with TRBJ2-3, with D uncertain. CDR1 is DFQATT, CDR2 SNEGSKA, per germline (reference sequence). V was pared by 0 bases and J by 5 bases, with 15 bases between. The CDR3 runs 15 residues. CDR3 loop: CSARDGVWEGDTQYF. The CDR3 DNA sequence: TGCAGTGCTAGAGATGGGGTCTGGGAAGGAGATACGCAGTATTTT.

At least ten counts were recorded for this clonotype. The chain is built from TRBV28 and TRBJ1-5, with unresolved D. In germline, CDR1 is MDHEN, CDR2 SYDVKM. V gave up 6 bases and J gave up 5 bases, with 14 bases separating them. This CDR3 has 14 amino acids. The CDR3 DNA is TGTGCCAGCAGACCGGGAACCGATTATCAGCCCCAGCATTTT. This gives the protein CASRPGTDYQPQHF.

This clonotype was observed at least ten times. The chain carries TRBV7-3 and TRBJ2-1; 9 nucleotides align to TRBD2. The CDR3 has 16 residues. V gave up 6 bases and J gave up 5 bases; unmatched junction bases: 11. Germline CDR1 is SGHTA and CDR2 is FQGTGA. The CDR3 spells CASSQTRTSANNEQFF. CDR3 DNA: TGTGCCAGCAGTCAAACCCGGACTAGCGCCAACAATGAGCAGTTCTTC.

This clonotype was detected many times. V usage is TRBV5-1 and J usage is TRBJ1-3; maybe TRBD1 (5 bases). Looked up from germline, CDR1 is SGHRS and CDR2 is YFSETQ. This CDR3 is built from 18 residues. V was clipped by 2 bases and J by 0 bases, with 18 bases between them. The CDR3 sequence: CASSFWGKADPSGNTIYF. CDR3 bases: TGCGCCAGCAGCTTCTGGGGCAAGGCGGACCCCTCTGGAAACACCATATATTTT.

This clonotype was counted ten times or more. V gene TRBV11-3 combines with J gene TRBJ2-3, with D perhaps assigned TRBD1 or TRBD2 (5 bases each). Trimming cost V 5 bases and J 9 bases, with 15 bases left between them. Germline V lookup: CDR1 SGHNT, CDR2 YENEEA. The CDR3 contains 13 residues. The CDR3 DNA reads TGTGCCAGCAGCCCCCCTGGACGGGACACGCAGTATTTT. This codes for CASSPPGRDTQYF.

The rearrangement joins TRBV5-1 to TRBJ2-5; TRBD2 matches at 9 bases. Germline values: CDR1 SGHRS, CDR2 YFSETQ. CDR3 size: 16 residues. V trimming: 0 bases; J trimming: 2 bases; junction bases outside the gene matches: 5. CDR3 amino acids: CASSLELAGSQETQYF. In nucleotides, the CDR3 is TGCGCCAGCAGCTTGGAGCTAGCGGGGAGTCAAGAGACCCAGTACTTC.

The genes are TRBV13 and TRBJ1-1; tentative D call: TRBD1 (5 bases). Germline CDR1 is PRHDT and CDR2 is FYEKMQ (reference sequence). This CDR3 contains 13 residues. V lost 6 bases, J lost 1 base, and 9 bases lay in between. The DNA for the CDR3 is TGTGCCAGCAGTGGGGACTCGAACACTGAAGCTTTCTTT. Translated: CASSGDSNTEAFF.

This clonotype showed up many times. The chain uses TRBV7-6 and TRBJ2-5, with 8 nucleotides matching TRBD2. The CDR3 runs 14 residues. V lost 1 base and J lost 5; bases outside the gene matches: 3. Germline CDR1 and CDR2: SGHVS and FNYEAQ. The CDR3 region has the DNA TGTGCCAGCAGCTTAGTAGCTAGCGGGGAGACCCAGTACTTC. Encoded protein: CASSLVASGETQYF.

The chain is built from TRBV5-1 and TRBJ2-3; 11 bases line up with TRBD2. V lost 4 bases to trimming and J lost 0 bases; unmatched junction nucleotides: 4. Germline values: CDR1 SGHRS, CDR2 YFSETQ. The CDR3 consists of 16 residues. CDR3 residues: CASSHGTSGSTDTQYF. The CDR3 DNA follows: TGCGCCAGCAGCCACGGGACTAGCGGAAGCACAGATACGCAGTATTTT.

This clonotype was seen repeatedly, ten times or more. The V gene is TRBV2, the J gene TRBJ1-5, with a tentative D call TRBD1 (6 bases). Per the germline V gene, CDR1 is SNHLY and CDR2 is FYNNEI. This CDR3 spans 13 amino acids. Trimming shortened V by 8 bases and J by 3 bases, and 11 bases separated the two germline ends. The CDR3 nucleotides read TGTGCCAGCGGTGGACAGCCCAATCAGCCCCAGCATTTT. Encoded protein: CASGGQPNQPQHF.

This clonotype was observed at least ten times. The chain joins TRBV2 to TRBJ1-1, with D possibly matching TRBD1 (6 bases). V gave up 8 bases and J gave up 3 bases, with 13 bases separating them. This CDR3 region has 13 residues. Germline CDR1 is SNHLY and CDR2 is FYNNEI. CDR3 sequence reads: CASVEGGYTEAFF. The CDR3 coding sequence is TGTGCCAGCGTGGAGGGGGGTTACACTGAAGCTTTCTTT.

This clonotype was seen a few times. The V gene is TRBV15, the J gene TRBJ2-7; 7 bases fit TRBD2. Germline trimming cut 0 bases from V and 1 base from J; bases unmatched to any gene: 6. The CDR3 covers 16 residues. CDR1 LNHNV and CDR2 YYDKDF come from the germline V gene (reference sequence). CDR3 bases: TGTGCCACCAGCAGAGAAGGAGCGGGAAAATCCTACGAGCAGTACTTC. Protein: CATSREGAGKSYEQYF.

This clonotype occurred many times. V and J are TRBV2 and TRBJ1-5, with D tentatively TRBD1 (5 bases). Looked up from germline, CDR1 is SNHLY and CDR2 is FYNNEI. V lost 2 bases and J lost 6, with 17 bases in between. There are 16 residues in the CDR3. The CDR3: CASSEPGRPGAQPQHF. CDR3 DNA sequence: TGTGCCAGCAGTGAACCGGGACGCCCGGGTGCTCAGCCCCAGCATTTT.

The sample holds many counts of this clonotype. The rearrangement uses TRBV5-6 and TRBJ1-2; TRBD1 aligns across 7 bases. This CDR3 region has 12 residues. V lost 7 bases to trimming and J lost 5 bases; unmatched junction nucleotides: 5. CDR1 is SGHDT and CDR2 is YYEEEE in the germline V gene. CDR3 region: CASQGQIYGYTF. Here the CDR3 DNA reads TGTGCCAGCCAGGGACAGATTTATGGCTACACCTTC.

This clonotype was seen ten or more times. This chain uses TRBV28 with TRBJ2-1, with D uncertain. Germline V gives CDR1 MDHEN, CDR2 SYDVKM. Trimming cost V 5 bases and J 8 bases, with 13 bases left between them. The CDR3 runs to 13 residues. This CDR3 reads CASSRAGNHEQFF. Written as DNA, the CDR3 is TGTGCCAGCAGTAGGGCTGGGAATCATGAGCAGTTCTTC.

The gene calls are TRBV6-6 and TRBJ1-2; D not certain. The CDR3 consists of 14 residues. V was cut by 0 bases and J by 8 bases, with 13 bases left in between. CDR1 and CDR2 (germline): MNHNY, SVGAGI (reference sequence). The CDR3 is CASSYSTGEGGYTF. The CDR3 region has the DNA TGTGCCAGCAGTTACTCGACCGGAGAAGGAGGCTACACCTTC.

The V call is TRBV30, the J call TRBJ2-7; the D is unclear. Germline V gene lookup returns CDR1 GTSNPN and CDR2 SVGIG (reference sequence). V lost 0 bases to trimming and J lost 7 bases, with 13 bases between them. The CDR3 extends over 13 amino acids. The CDR3 DNA follows: TGTGCCTGGAGTGTGGGCATTCAGGTGGAGCAGTACTTC. Its protein product is CAWSVGIQVEQYF.